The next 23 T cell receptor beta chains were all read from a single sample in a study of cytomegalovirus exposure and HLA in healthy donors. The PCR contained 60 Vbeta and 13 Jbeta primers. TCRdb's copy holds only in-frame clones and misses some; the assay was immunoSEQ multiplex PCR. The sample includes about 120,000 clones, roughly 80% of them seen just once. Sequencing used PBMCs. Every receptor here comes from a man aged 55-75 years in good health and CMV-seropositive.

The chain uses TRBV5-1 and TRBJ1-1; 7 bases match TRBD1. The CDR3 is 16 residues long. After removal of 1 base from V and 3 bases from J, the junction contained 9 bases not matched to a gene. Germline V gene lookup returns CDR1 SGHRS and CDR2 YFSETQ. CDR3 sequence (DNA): TGCGCCAGCAGCTTGATCCCGACAGGGCGGTACACTGAAGCTTTCTTT. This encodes CASSLIPTGRYTEAFF.

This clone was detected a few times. CDR3 DNA sequence: TGTGCCAGCAGCTTAGACCACAGGGGGCGTCGCTTCTTT. This codes for CASSLDHRGRRFF. The rearrangement joins TRBV11-3 to TRBJ1-1; 9 positions match TRBD1. The junction had 7 bases not matched to a gene; V was cut back by 0 bases and J by 14 bases. CDR1 is SGHNT, CDR2 YENEEA, per germline. This CDR3 has 13 amino acids. Using reference TRBV11-3 and TRBJ1-1 for the parts outside the CDR3, the full variable domain is EAGVVQSPRYKIIEKKQPVAFWCNPISGHNTLYWYLQNLGQGPELLIRYENEEAVDDSQLPKDRFSAERLKGVDSTLKIQPAELGDSAVYLCASSLDHRGRRFFGQGTRLTVV.

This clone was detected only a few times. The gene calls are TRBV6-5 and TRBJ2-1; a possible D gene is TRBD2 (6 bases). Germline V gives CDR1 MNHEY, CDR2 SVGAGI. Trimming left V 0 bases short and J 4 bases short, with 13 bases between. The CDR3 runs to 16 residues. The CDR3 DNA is TGTGCCAGCAGTTACTCAGCGGGCAGGGATTACAATGAGCAGTTCTTC. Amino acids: CASSYSAGRDYNEQFF.

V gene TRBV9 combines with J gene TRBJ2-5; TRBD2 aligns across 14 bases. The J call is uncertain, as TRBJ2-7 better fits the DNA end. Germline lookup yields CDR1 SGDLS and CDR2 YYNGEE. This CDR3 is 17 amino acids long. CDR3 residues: CASSVGTSGRRSYEQYF. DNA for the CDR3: TGTGCCAGCAGCGTAGGGACTAGCGGGAGGAGGTCCTACGAGCAGTACTTC.

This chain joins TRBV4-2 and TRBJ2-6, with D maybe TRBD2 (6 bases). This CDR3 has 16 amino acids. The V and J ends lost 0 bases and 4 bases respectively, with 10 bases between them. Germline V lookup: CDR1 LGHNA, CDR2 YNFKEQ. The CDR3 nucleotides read TGTGCCAGCAGCCAAGATGGGGGGTTCGGGGCCAACGTCCTGACTTTC. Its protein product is CASSQDGGFGANVLTF.

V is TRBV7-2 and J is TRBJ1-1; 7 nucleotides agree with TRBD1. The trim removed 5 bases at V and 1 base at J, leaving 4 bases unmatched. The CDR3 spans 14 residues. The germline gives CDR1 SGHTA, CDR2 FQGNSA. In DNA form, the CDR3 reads TGTGCCAGCAGCCGGGGGACAGCGAACACTGAAGCTTTCTTT. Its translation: CASSRGTANTEAFF.

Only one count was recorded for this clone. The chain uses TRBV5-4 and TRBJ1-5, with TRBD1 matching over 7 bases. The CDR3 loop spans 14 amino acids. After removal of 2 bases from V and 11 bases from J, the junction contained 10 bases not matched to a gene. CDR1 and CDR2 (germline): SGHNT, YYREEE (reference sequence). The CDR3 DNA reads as TGTGCCAGCAGCTTAGGGACAGATCGGGCGGCCCAGCATTTT. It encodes CASSLGTDRAAQHF.

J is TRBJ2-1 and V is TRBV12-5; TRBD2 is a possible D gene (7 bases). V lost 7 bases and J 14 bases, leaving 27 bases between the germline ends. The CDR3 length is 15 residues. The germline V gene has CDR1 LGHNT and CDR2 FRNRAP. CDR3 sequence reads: CASDQRGGANLGEFF. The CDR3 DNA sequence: TGTGCTAGTGACCAGAGGGGGGGGGCCAATTTAGGGGAGTTCTTC.

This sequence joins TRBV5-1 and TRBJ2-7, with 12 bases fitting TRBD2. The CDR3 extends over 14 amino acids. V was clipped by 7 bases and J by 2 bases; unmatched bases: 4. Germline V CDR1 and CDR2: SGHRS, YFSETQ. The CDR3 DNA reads TGCGCCAGCGGAAGGACTAGCGGGACCTACGAGCAGTACTTC. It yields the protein CASGRTSGTYEQYF.

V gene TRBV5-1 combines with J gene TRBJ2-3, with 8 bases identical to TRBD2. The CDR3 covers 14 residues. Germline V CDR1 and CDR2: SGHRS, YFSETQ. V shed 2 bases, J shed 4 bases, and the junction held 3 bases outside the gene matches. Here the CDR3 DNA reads TGCGCCAGCAGCTTTACGGGAGGGGCAGATACGCAGTATTTT. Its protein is CASSFTGGADTQYF. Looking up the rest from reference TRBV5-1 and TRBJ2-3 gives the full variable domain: KAGVTQTPRYLIKTRGQQVTLSCSPISGHRSVSWYQQTPGQGLQFLFEYFSETQRNKGNFPGRFSGRQFSNSRSEMNVSTLELGDSALYLCASSFTGGADTQYFGPGTRLTVL.

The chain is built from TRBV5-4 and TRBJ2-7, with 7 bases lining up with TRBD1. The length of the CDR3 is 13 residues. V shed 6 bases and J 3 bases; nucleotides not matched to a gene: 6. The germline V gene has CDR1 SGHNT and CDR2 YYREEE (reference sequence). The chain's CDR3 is CASNSGQDYEQYF. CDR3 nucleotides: TGTGCCAGCAACAGTGGACAGGACTACGAGCAGTACTTC.

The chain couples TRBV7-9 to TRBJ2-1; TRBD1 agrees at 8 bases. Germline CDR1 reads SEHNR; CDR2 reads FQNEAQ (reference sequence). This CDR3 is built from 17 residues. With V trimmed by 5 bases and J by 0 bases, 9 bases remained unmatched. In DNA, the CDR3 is TGTGCCAGCAGCCCCCCAGTACAGGGGGGCTCCTACAATGAGCAGTTCTTC. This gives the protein CASSPPVQGGSYNEQFF.

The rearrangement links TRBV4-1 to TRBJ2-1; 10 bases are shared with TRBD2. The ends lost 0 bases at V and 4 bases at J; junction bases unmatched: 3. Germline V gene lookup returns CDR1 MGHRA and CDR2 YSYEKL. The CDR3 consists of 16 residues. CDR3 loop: CASSQDRTSGYNEQFF. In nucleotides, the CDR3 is TGCGCCAGCAGCCAAGATCGGACTAGCGGTTACAATGAGCAGTTCTTC.

CDR3 DNA: TGCGCCAGCAGCTACGACGGGAGGGCCAAGAATGAGCAGTTCTTC. This codes for CASSYDGRAKNEQFF. The J gene is TRBJ2-1, the V gene TRBV5-1, with TRBD2 matching over 8 bases. The V and J ends lost 3 bases and 7 bases, in that order; junction bases with no gene match: 9. The CDR3 is made up of 15 amino acids. Germline lookup yields CDR1 SGHRS and CDR2 YFSETQ.

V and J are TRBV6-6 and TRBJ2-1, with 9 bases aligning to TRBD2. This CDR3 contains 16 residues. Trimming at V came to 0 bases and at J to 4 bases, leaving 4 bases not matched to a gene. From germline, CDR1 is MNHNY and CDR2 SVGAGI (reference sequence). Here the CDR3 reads CASSYSSRGGYNEQFF. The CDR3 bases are TGTGCCAGCAGTTACTCGTCGCGGGGGGGATACAATGAGCAGTTCTTC.

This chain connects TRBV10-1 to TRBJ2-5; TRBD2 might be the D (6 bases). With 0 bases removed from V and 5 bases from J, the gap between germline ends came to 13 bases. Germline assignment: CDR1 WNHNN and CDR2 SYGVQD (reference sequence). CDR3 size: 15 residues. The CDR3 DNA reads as TGCGCCAGCAGTGAGTCGAAATCAGGGAGGGAGACCCAGTACTTC. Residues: CASSESKSGRETQYF.

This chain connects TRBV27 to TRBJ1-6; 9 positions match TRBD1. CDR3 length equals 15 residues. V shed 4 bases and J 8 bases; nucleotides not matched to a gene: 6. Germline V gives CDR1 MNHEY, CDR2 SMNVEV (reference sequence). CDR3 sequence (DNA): TGTGCCAGCAGTTCACAGGGGGCTGTTTATTCACCCCTCCACTTT. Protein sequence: CASSSQGAVYSPLHF.

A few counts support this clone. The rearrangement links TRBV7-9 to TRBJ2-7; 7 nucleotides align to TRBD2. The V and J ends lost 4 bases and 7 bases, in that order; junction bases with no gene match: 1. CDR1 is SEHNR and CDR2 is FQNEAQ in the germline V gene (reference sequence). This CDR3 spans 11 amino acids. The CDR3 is CASSWGGEQYF. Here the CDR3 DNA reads TGTGCCAGCAGCTGGGGGGGGGAGCAGTACTTC.

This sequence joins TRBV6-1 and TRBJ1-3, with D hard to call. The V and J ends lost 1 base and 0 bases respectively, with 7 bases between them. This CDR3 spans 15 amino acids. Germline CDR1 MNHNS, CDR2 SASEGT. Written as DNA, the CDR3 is TGTGCCAGCAGTGAAGGGTGGCTCTCTGGAAACACCATATATTTT. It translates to CASSEGWLSGNTIYF.

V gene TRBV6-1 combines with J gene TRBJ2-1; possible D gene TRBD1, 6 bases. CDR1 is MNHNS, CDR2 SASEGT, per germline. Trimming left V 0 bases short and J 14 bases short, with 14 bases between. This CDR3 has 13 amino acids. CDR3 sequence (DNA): TGTGCCAGCAGTGAAGCAGGCCAGGGGCGGGAGTTCTTC. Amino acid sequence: CASSEAGQGREFF.

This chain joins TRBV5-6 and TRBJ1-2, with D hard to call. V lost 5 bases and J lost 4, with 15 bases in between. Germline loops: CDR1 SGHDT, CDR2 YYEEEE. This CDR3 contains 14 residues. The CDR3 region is CASRAGRSGYGYTF. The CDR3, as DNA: TGTGCCAGCAGGGCCGGCCGTTCAGGCTATGGCTACACCTTC. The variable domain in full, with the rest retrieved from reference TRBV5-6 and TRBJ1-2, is DAGVTQSPTHLIKTRGQQVTLRCSPKSGHDTVSWYQQALGQGPQFIFQYYEEEERQRGNFPDRFSGHQFPNYSSELNVNALLLGDSALYLCASRAGRSGYGYTFGSGTRLTVV.

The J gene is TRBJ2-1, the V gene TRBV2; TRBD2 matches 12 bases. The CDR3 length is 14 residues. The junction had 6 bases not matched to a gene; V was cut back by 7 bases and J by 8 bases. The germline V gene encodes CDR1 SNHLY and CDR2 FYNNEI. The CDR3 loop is CASKGLAGGDEQFF. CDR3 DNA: TGTGCCAGCAAGGGGCTAGCGGGGGGGGATGAGCAGTTCTTC.

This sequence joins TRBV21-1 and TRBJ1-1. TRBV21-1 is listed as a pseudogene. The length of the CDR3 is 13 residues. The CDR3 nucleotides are TGTGCCAGCAGCATGATAACGGGCACTGAAGCTTTCTTT. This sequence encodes CASSMITGTEAFF.